Following are 14 T cell receptor beta chains from one sample sequenced in a study of cytomegalovirus exposure and HLA in healthy donors. PCR was performed using 60 Vbeta and 13 Jbeta primers. Only in-frame clones appear in the TCRdb table, and some are missing; sequencing was by immunoSEQ multiplex PCR. This sample has about 150,000 clones, with roughly 84% found just once. Source material: PBMCs. These receptors came from a boy between 2 and 10 years old in good health and CMV-seronegative.

This clone showed up just a few times. The rearrangement links TRBV18 to TRBJ1-4; D call uncertain. CDR1 and CDR2 (germline): KGHSH, LQKENI. The CDR3 runs 15 residues. Trimming left V 2 bases short and J 3 bases short, with 10 bases between. The CDR3 nucleotides read TGTGCCAGCTCACCAATGAGGCCTCCTAATGAAAAACTGTTTTTT. Translation: CASSPMRPPNEKLFF.

The chain uses TRBV19 and TRBJ1-2, with 7 bases lining up with TRBD1. The CDR3 length is 14 residues. Trimming removed 3 bases from V and 5 bases from J; junction bases left unmatched: 6. Looked up from germline, CDR1 is LNHDA and CDR2 is SQIVND (reference sequence). CDR3: CASSIPGQFYGYTF. The CDR3 region has the DNA TGTGCCAGTAGTATTCCGGGACAGTTTTATGGCTACACCTTC. Filled out from reference TRBV19 and TRBJ1-2, the complete variable domain reads DGGITQSPKYLFRKEGQNVTLSCEQNLNHDAMYWYRQDPGQGLRLIYYSQIVNDFQKGDIAEGYSVSREKKESFPLTVTSAQKNPTAFYLCASSIPGQFYGYTFGSGTRLTVV.

The chain employs TRBV18 and TRBJ1-2; 10 nucleotides match TRBD1. V gave up 4 bases and J gave up 9 bases; unmatched junction bases: 8. The CDR3 has 14 amino acids. Germline CDR1 KGHSH, CDR2 LQKENI. CDR3 in amino acids: CASSRDRGRLRYTF. The CDR3, as DNA: TGTGCCAGCTCACGAGACAGGGGGCGGCTACGCTACACCTTC.

The chain carries TRBV6-5 and TRBJ2-7; D may be TRBD2 (5 bases). The germline gives CDR1 MNHEY, CDR2 SVGAGI. The CDR3 is made up of 14 amino acids. The V end was cut by 8 bases, the J end by 2 bases, with 16 bases between. CDR3 coding DNA: TGTGCCAGCTCTTCCGGGGAGAGAGCCTACGAGCAGTACTTC. Translated, it gives CASSSGERAYEQYF.

The genes are TRBV20-1 and TRBJ2-1; D is unresolved. Germline CDR1 and CDR2: DFQATT and SNEGSKA (reference sequence). V was pared by 6 bases and J by 7 bases, with 7 bases between. This CDR3 comprises 10 residues. The CDR3 DNA sequence: TGCAGTGCCACTCGGAATGAGCAGTTCTTC. It codes for CSATRNEQFF.

CDR3 amino acids: CSVPKPDRLGAEAFF. CDR3 nucleotides: TGCAGCGTGCCAAAACCGGACAGGTTGGGCGCTGAAGCTTTCTTT. The chain uses TRBV29-1 and TRBJ1-1; 7 nucleotides agree with TRBD1. The junction had 16 bases not matched to a gene; V was cut back by 6 bases and J by 6 bases. This CDR3 has 15 residues. Germline CDR1 reads SQVTM; CDR2 reads ANQGSEA.

The genes are TRBV7-3 and TRBJ2-3; weak D call: TRBD1 (7 bases). V lost 3 bases and J lost 3, with 16 bases in between. Germline assignment: CDR1 SGHTA and CDR2 FQGTGA. The CDR3 covers 16 residues. CDR3 coding DNA: TGTGCCAGCAGCTTGAGGGGGCGCGGGATGACAGATACGCAGTATTTT. Translation: CASSLRGRGMTDTQYF.

The V call is TRBV20-1, the J call TRBJ1-1, with no clear D. CDR1 is DFQATT and CDR2 is SNEGSKA in the germline V gene (reference sequence). The V and J ends lost 3 bases and 3 bases respectively, with 5 bases between them. This CDR3 is 11 amino acids long. The CDR3 coding sequence is TGCAGTGCTAGCTCTTACACTGAAGCTTTCTTT. This encodes CSASSYTEAFF.

V and J are TRBV4-1 and TRBJ1-1, with 7 bases identical to TRBD1. This CDR3 is 15 amino acids long. Germline lookup yields CDR1 MGHRA and CDR2 YSYEKL. The V gene end was trimmed by 4 bases and the J gene end by 3 bases; junction bases not matched to a gene: 8. The CDR3 DNA sequence: TGCGCCAGCAGCCCCGACAGGGCATGGGACACTGAAGCTTTCTTT. Its translation: CASSPDRAWDTEAFF.

The rearrangement uses TRBV4-2 and TRBJ2-3; 7 nucleotides align to TRBD2. There are 20 residues in the CDR3. Germline values: CDR1 LGHNA, CDR2 YNFKEQ. After removal of 0 bases from V and 2 bases from J, the junction contained 17 bases not matched to a gene. In DNA, the CDR3 is TGTGCCAGCAGCCAAGAGGGGGGGTTTTTTGGAGGGGCCCACACAGATACGCAGTATTTT. Its protein product is CASSQEGGFFGGAHTDTQYF.

This rearrangement joins TRBV5-8 to TRBJ2-7; TRBD1 agrees at 9 bases. From germline, CDR1 is SGHTS and CDR2 YDEGEE. J gave up 4 bases and V 6 bases, and 8 bases lay outside the gene matches. This CDR3 has 14 amino acids. The CDR3 sequence is CASTVRTGAYEQYF. The CDR3 DNA reads TGTGCCAGCACCGTAAGGACAGGGGCTTACGAGCAGTACTTC.

Written as DNA, the CDR3 is TGTGCCAGTAGCGCCAGGGTAGAAAACTATGGCTACACCTTC. Protein sequence: CASSARVENYGYTF. The chain carries TRBV19 and TRBJ1-2, with D possibly being TRBD1 (5 bases). V was shortened by 6 bases and J by 2 bases, with 13 bases between the two germline ends. The CDR3 has 14 residues. Germline V gives CDR1 LNHDA, CDR2 SQIVND (reference sequence).

This clone appeared a single time. This CDR3 is CASSEYGERNTEAFF. CDR3 DNA sequence: TGTGCCAGCAGTGAATACGGGGAAAGGAACACTGAAGCTTTCTTT. The chain has TRBV25-1 and TRBJ1-1; D not resolved. The ends were cut back, 0 bases at V and 1 base at J, with 9 bases in the middle. Germline V CDR1 and CDR2: MGHDK, SYGVNS. The CDR3 spans 15 residues.

This rearrangement joins TRBV21-1 to TRBJ2-5; TRBD2 was called by the table and not checked on the DNA. TRBV21-1 is noted as a pseudogene. The CDR3 contains 14 residues. CDR3 DNA: TGTGCCAGCATCAAGTGGTCGGACTTCGGGACCCAGTACTTC. Amino acids: CASIKWSDFGTQYF.